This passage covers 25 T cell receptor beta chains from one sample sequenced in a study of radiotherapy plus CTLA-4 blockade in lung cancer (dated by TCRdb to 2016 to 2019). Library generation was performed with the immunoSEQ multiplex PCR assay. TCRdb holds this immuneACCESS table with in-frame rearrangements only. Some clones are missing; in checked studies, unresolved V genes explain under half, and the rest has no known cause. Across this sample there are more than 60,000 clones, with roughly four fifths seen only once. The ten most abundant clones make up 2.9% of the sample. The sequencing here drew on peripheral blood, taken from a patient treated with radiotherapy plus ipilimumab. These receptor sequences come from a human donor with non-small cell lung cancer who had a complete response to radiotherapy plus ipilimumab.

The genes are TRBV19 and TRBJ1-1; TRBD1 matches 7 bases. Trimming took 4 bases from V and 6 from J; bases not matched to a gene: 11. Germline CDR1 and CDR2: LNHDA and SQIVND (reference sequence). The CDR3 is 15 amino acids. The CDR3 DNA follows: TGTGCCAGTAGTAATCGGGCAGGGGGGCATCCTGAAGCTTTCTTT. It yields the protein CASSNRAGGHPEAFF.

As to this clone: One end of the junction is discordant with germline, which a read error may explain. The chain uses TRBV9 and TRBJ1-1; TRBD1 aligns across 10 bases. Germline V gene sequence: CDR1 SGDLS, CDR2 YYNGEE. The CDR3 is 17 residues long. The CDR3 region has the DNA TGTGCCAGCAGCGTAGACGACAGGGGGCAAGGGAACACTGGAGCTTTCTTT. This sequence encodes CASSVDDRGQGNTGAFF.

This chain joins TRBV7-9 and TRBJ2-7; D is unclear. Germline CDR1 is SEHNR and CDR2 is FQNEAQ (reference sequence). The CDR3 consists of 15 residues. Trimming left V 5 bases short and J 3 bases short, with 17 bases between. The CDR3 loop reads CASSPPGGLSYEQYF. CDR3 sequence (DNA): TGTGCCAGCAGCCCTCCCGGTGGGCTGAGCTACGAGCAGTACTTC.

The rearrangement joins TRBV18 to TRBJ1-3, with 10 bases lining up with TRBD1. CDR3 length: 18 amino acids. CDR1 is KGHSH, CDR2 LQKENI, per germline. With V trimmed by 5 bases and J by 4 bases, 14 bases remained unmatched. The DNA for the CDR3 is TGTGCCAGCTCATCGACCCACGCGGACAGGGGGATCGGAAACACCATATATTTT. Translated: CASSSTHADRGIGNTIYF.

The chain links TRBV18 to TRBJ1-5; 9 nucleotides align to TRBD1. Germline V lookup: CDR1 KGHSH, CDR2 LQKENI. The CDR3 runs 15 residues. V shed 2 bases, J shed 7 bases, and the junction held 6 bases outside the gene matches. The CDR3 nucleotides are TGTGCCAGCTCACCAAGGGGACAGGGTTGGCAGCCCCAGCATTTT. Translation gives CASSPRGQGWQPQHF.

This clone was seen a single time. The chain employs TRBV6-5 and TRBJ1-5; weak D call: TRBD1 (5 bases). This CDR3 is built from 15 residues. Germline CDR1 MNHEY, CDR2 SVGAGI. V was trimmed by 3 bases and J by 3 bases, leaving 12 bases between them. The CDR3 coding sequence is TGTGCCAGCAGTTATCTTCGACAGAACAATCAGCCCCAGCATTTT. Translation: CASSYLRQNNQPQHF.

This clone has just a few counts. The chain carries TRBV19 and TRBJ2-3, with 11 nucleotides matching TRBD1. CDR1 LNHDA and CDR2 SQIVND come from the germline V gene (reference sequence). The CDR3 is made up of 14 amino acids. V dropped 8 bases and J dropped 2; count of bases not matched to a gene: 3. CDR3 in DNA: TGTGCCAGTGGACAGGGGGCGCTCACAGATACGCAGTATTTT. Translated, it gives CASGQGALTDTQYF.

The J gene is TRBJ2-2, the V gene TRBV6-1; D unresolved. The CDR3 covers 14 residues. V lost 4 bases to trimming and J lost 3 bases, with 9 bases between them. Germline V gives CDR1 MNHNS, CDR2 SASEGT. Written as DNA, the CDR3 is TGTGCCAGCAGTGGATACCGCGACACCGGGGAGCTGTTTTTT. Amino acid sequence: CASSGYRDTGELFF.

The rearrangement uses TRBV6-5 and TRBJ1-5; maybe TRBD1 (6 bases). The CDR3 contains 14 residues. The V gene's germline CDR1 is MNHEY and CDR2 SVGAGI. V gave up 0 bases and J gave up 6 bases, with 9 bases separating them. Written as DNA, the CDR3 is TGTGCCAGCAGTTACTCCAGGGGCGGTCAGCCCCAGCATTTT. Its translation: CASSYSRGGQPQHF.

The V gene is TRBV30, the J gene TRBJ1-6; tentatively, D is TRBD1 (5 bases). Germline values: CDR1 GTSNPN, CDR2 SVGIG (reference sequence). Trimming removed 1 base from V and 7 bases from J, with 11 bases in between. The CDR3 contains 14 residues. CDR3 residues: CAWSAQVKNSPLHF. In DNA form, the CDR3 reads TGTGCCTGGAGTGCACAGGTAAAGAATTCACCCCTCCACTTT.

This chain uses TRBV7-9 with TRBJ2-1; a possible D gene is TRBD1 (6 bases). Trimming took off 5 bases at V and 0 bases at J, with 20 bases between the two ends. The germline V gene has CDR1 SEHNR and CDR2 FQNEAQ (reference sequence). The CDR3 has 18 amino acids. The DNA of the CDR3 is TGTGCCAGCAGCCTCCGTCGGGACACCTGGAGCTCCTACAATGAGCAGTTCTTC. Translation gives CASSLRRDTWSSYNEQFF.

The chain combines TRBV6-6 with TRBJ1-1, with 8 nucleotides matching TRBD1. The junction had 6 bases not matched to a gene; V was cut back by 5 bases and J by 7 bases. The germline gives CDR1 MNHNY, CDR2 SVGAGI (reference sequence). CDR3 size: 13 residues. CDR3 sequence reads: CASSTFGQGEAFF. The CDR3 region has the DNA TGTGCCAGCAGTACCTTTGGACAGGGTGAAGCTTTCTTT.

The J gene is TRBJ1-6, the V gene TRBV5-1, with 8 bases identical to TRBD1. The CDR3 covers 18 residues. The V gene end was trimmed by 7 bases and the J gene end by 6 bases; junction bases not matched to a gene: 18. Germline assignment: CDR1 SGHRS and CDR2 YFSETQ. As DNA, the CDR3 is TGCGCCAGCCCTCCCAGGGGGCACTCGAAGGATATTAATTCACCCCTCCACTTT. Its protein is CASPPRGHSKDINSPLHF.

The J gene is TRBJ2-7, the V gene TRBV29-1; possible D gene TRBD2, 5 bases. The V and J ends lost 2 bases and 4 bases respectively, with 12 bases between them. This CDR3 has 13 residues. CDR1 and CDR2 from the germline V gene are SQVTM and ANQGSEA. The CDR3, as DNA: TGCAGCGTTGAACTGGCTAGAGGGTACGAGCAGTACTTC. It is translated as CSVELARGYEQYF.

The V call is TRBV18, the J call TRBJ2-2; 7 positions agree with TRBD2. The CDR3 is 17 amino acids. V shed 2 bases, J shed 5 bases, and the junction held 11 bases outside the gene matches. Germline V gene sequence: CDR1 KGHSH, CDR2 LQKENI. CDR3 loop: CASSPLSSAGRTGELFF. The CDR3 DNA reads TGTGCCAGCTCACCATTGTCCTCAGCGGGGAGAACCGGGGAGCTGTTTTTT.

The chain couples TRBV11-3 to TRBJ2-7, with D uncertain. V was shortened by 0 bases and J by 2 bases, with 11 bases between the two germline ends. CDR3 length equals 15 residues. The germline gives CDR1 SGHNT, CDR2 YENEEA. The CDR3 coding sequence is TGTGCCAGCAGCTTAGATTCGTACGGTCCCTACGAGCAGTACTTC. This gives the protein CASSLDSYGPYEQYF. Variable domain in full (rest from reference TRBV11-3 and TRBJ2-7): EAGVVQSPRYKIIEKKQPVAFWCNPISGHNTLYWYLQNLGQGPELLIRYENEEAVDDSQLPKDRFSAERLKGVDSTLKIQPAELGDSAVYLCASSLDSYGPYEQYFGPGTRLTVT.

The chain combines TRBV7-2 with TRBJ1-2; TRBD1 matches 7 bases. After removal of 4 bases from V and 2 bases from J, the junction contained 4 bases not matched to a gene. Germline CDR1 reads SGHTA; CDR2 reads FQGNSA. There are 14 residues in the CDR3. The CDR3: CASSSTGQNYGYTF. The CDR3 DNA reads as TGTGCCAGCAGCTCTACGGGACAGAACTATGGCTACACCTTC.

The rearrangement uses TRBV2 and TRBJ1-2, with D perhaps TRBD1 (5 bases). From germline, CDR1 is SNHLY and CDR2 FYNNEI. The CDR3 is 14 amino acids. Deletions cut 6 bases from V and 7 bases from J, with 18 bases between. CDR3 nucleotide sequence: TGTGCCAGCAGGAAGAGTCTTGTGGGACTTGGCTACACCTTC. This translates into CASRKSLVGLGYTF. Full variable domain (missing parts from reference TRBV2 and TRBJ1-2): EPEVTQTPSHQVTQMGQEVILRCVPISNHLYFYWYRQILGQKVEFLVSFYNNEISEKSEIFDDQFSVERPDGSNFTLKIRSTKLEDSAMYFCASRKSLVGLGYTFGSGTRLTVV.

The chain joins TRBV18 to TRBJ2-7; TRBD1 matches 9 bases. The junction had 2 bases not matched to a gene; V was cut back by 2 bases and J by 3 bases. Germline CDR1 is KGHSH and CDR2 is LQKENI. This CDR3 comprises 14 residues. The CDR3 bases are TGTGCCAGCTCACCAAGACAGGGGGTCTACGAGCAGTACTTC. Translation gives CASSPRQGVYEQYF.

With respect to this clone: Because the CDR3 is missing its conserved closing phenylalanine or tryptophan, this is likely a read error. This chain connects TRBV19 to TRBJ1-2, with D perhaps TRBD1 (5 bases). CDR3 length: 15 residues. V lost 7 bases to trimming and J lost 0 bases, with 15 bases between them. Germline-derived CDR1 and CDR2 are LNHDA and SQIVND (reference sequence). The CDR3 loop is CASTLGRGTNYGYTL. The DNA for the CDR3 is TGTGCCAGTACTTTAGGACGGGGGACTAACTATGGCTACACCCTC.

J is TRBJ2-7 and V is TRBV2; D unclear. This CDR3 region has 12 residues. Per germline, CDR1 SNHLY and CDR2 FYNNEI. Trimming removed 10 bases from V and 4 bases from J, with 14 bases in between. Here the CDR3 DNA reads TGTGCCACCGCCCCCTATGTATACGAGCAGTACTTC. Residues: CATAPYVYEQYF.

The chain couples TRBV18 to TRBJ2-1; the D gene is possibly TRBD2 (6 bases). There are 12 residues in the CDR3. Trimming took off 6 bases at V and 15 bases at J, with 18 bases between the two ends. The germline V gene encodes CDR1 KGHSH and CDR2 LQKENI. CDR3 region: CASSLKPEGGFF. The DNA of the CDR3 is TGTGCCAGCTCCCTAAAGCCAGAGGGAGGGTTCTTC.

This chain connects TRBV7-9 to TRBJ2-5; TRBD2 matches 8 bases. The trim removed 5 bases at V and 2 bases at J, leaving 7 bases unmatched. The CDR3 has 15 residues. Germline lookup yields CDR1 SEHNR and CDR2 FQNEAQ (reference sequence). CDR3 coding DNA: TGTGCCAGCAGCATCGCCCGGGGGGGTCAAGAGACCCAGTACTTC. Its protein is CASSIARGGQETQYF.

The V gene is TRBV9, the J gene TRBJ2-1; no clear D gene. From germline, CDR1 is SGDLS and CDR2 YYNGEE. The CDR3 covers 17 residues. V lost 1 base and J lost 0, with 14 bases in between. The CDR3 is CASSVTPRSSSYNEQFF. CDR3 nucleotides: TGTGCCAGCAGCGTAACTCCCCGATCGAGCTCCTACAATGAGCAGTTCTTC.

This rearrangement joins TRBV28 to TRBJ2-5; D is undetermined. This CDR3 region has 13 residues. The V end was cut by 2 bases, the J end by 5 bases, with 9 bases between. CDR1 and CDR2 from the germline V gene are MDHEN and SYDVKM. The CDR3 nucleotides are TGTGCCAGCAGTTTAAGAGGTTTCGAGACCCAGTACTTC. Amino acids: CASSLRGFETQYF.